A single sample gave rise to the 11 T cell receptor beta chains below, sequenced in a study of blood T cell repertoires in COVID-19. Data came from immunoSEQ multiplex PCR; TCRdb stores just in-frame clones and leaves some out. The sample lists approximately 200,000 clones, approximately 84% occurring once. The sample was peripheral blood. The receptors were sampled from a middle-aged man with acute or convalescent COVID-19.

The V and J genes are TRBV5-1 and TRBJ2-7, with D possibly TRBD2 on 7 matching bases. Germline V gene lookup returns CDR1 SGHRS and CDR2 YFSETQ. Deletions cut 5 bases from V and 4 bases from J, with 13 bases between. The CDR3 runs 13 residues. The CDR3 region has the DNA TGCGCCAGCAGAGGGGGGGGCCGGTACGAGCAGTACTTC. It yields the protein CASRGGGRYEQYF.

This clone was detected ten times or more. The rearrangement links TRBV5-5 to TRBJ1-5, with D possibly TRBD1 on 6 matching bases. V lost 3 bases to trimming and J lost 7 bases, with 14 bases between them. The germline V gene has CDR1 SGHKS and CDR2 YYEKEE (reference sequence). This CDR3 is built from 14 residues. This CDR3 is CASSWDTLGQPQHF. For the CDR3, the DNA is TGTGCCAGCAGCTGGGACACCTTGGGGCAGCCCCAGCATTTT.

The rearrangement uses TRBV18 and TRBJ2-5, with 7 bases fitting TRBD1. CDR3 size: 13 residues. CDR1 is KGHSH and CDR2 is LQKENI in the germline V gene. V shed 0 bases, J shed 5 bases, and the junction held 0 bases outside the gene matches. As DNA, the CDR3 is TGTGCCAGCTCACCACCGACAGGGGAGACCCAGTACTTC. This encodes CASSPPTGETQYF.

Concerning this clone itself: At one of its ends the junction is not consistent with the germline gene, which may arise from a read error. The chain carries TRBV6-1 and TRBJ1-1; 9 nucleotides line up with TRBD1. Germline V CDR1 and CDR2: MNHNS, SASEGT. The CDR3 has 14 amino acids. The CDR3 sequence is CASSEYFSRDREGF. CDR3 coding DNA: TGTGCCAGCAGTGAATACTTCTCCCGGGACAGGGAGGGCTTT.

The chain joins TRBV29-1 to TRBJ2-1; TRBD1 agrees at 9 bases. The CDR3 is made up of 13 amino acids. Germline loops: CDR1 SQVTM, CDR2 ANQGSEA. Trimming removed 7 bases from V and 8 bases from J; junction bases left unmatched: 9. The DNA of the CDR3 is TGCAGCGCTGCCGGACAGGGGCTCGATGAGCAGTTCTTC. Translated, it gives CSAAGQGLDEQFF.

This sequence joins TRBV10-2 and TRBJ2-3; 10 nucleotides agree with TRBD2. The CDR3 extends over 14 amino acids. The V segment lost 3 bases and the J segment 5 bases; nucleotides outside the gene matches: 2. Germline CDR1 is WSHSY and CDR2 is SAAADI. CDR3 residues: CASSELAGIDTQYF. The CDR3 DNA is TGCGCCAGCAGTGAACTAGCGGGAATAGATACGCAGTATTTT.

This chain uses TRBV24-1 with TRBJ2-3; the match to TRBD2 covers 8 bases. CDR1 KGHDR and CDR2 SFDVKD come from the germline V gene. The CDR3 spans 16 residues. Trimming cost V 2 bases and J 1 base; bases outside gene matches: 4. The CDR3 DNA sequence: TGTGCCACCAGTGATTCTTCAGCGGGGGGCACAGATACGCAGTATTTT. Amino acid sequence: CATSDSSAGGTDTQYF.

The CDR3 here is CAWSRGDEKLFF. Written as DNA, the CDR3 is TGTGCCTGGTCCAGGGGGGATGAAAAACTGTTTTTT. V usage is TRBV30 and J usage is TRBJ1-4, with 7 nucleotides matching TRBD1. The germline V gene encodes CDR1 GTSNPN and CDR2 SVGIG (reference sequence). Unmatched junction bases numbered 3, after V lost 5 bases and J lost 6 bases. The CDR3 is made up of 12 amino acids. Using reference TRBV30 and TRBJ1-4 for the parts outside the CDR3, the full variable domain is SQTIHQWPATLVQPVGSPLSLECTVEGTSNPNLYWYRQAAGRGLQLLFYSVGIGQISSEVPQNLSASRPQDRQFILSSKKLLLSDSGFYLCAWSRGDEKLFFGSGTQLSVL.

The V and J genes are TRBV6-5 and TRBJ1-1; D is possibly TRBD1 (5 bases). Looked up from germline, CDR1 is MNHEY and CDR2 is SVGAGI. This CDR3 has 13 residues. V lost 11 bases, J lost 8 bases, and 21 bases lay in between. CDR3 nucleotides: TGTGCCCTCGGGGGTTGGGCGAACGTAGAAGCTTTCTTT. Its protein is CALGGWANVEAFF.

V is TRBV5-5 and J is TRBJ1-1; TRBD1 aligns across 7 bases. This CDR3 is built from 13 residues. CDR1 is SGHKS, CDR2 YYEKEE, per germline (reference sequence). The V segment lost 2 bases and the J segment 11 bases; nucleotides outside the gene matches: 9. CDR3 region: CASSLQQGPTAFF. The CDR3 DNA follows: TGTGCCAGCAGCTTACAACAGGGGCCTACGGCTTTCTTT.

The CDR3 DNA reads TGCGCCAGCAGCCCGGGGACAGGGGGCTTTGGCTATGGCTACACCTTC. The encoded protein is CASSPGTGGFGYGYTF. The chain joins TRBV5-1 to TRBJ1-2, with TRBD1 identical over 12 bases. In germline, CDR1 is SGHRS, CDR2 YFSETQ. The length of the CDR3 is 16 residues. Germline trimming cut 4 bases from V and 4 bases from J; bases unmatched to any gene: 8.